The 10 T cell receptor beta chains presented below share a single source sample, sequenced in a study of T cells in Graves' hyperthyroidism and ophthalmopathy. RNA transcripts gave rise to amplified TCR beta CDR3 regions. A set of HTBI primers served as the primers for a first-round RT-PCR of the TCR CDR3. MiXCR, applied by TCRdb to the multiplex PCR reads, yields one record per CDR3 protein. The sample contains some 800,000 distinct CDR3 sequences, around 38% of which appear only once. The specimen was blood. The receptors here all came from a man aged 18 to 30 with Graves' hyperthyroidism.

This clonotype has a count of ten or more. V is TRBV19 and J is TRBJ1-1; unclear D gene. Per germline, CDR1 LNHDA and CDR2 SQIVND (reference sequence). V lost 7 bases, J lost 5 bases, and 8 bases lay in between. This CDR3 contains 11 residues. CDR3 coding DNA: TGTGCCAGTAAGGCTGGGACTGAAGCTTTCTTT. Residues: CASKAGTEAFF.

For this clonotype: Relative to the germline gene, one junction end is altered; a read error may explain this. The chain recombines TRBV19 with TRBJ2-5; D is unclear. In germline, CDR1 is LNHDA, CDR2 SQIVND (reference sequence). The CDR3 length is 13 residues. CDR3 nucleotides: TGCGCCAGTACCTTTACCGGGCAAGAGACCCAGTACTTC. Residues: CASTFTGQETQYF.

The sample holds a few counts of this clonotype. The chain uses TRBV6-6 and TRBJ1-1; D uncertain. The CDR3 runs to 16 residues. V was trimmed by 0 bases and J by 1 base, leaving 12 bases between them. The germline gives CDR1 MNHNY, CDR2 SVGAGI (reference sequence). The CDR3 is CASSYSRPAPNTEAFF. CDR3 sequence (DNA): TGTGCCAGCAGTTACTCCAGGCCTGCGCCGAACACTGAAGCTTTCTTT.

This clonotype has only a few counts. The chain combines TRBV7-9 with TRBJ2-7, with D maybe TRBD2 (5 bases). V lost 4 bases and J lost 3, with 10 bases in between. The CDR3 is made up of 13 amino acids. Germline V CDR1 and CDR2: SEHNR, FQNEAQ (reference sequence). Here the CDR3 reads CASSSLVFYEQYF. DNA for the CDR3: TGTGCCAGCAGCTCACTAGTTTTCTACGAGCAGTACTTC.

The chain links TRBV7-2 to TRBJ1-1; 7 bases agree with TRBD1. CDR3 length: 16 amino acids. J lost 5 bases, V lost 5 bases, and 14 bases had no gene match. In germline, CDR1 is SGHTA, CDR2 FQGNSA. The chain's CDR3 is CASSQDSGRGRTEAFF. The CDR3 DNA sequence: TGTGCCAGCAGCCAAGATTCCGGCAGGGGGAGAACTGAAGCTTTCTTT.

There are a few counts of this clonotype. V and J are TRBV11-2 and TRBJ2-7; perhaps TRBD1 as D (6 bases). Germline V gene sequence: CDR1 SGHAT, CDR2 FQNNGV. The CDR3 sequence is 14 residues long. Trimming shortened V by 5 bases and J by 4 bases, and 15 bases separated the two germline ends. In DNA form, the CDR3 reads TGTGCCAGCAGCCTCTGGGGGACATCGTACGAGCAGTACTTC. This gives the protein CASSLWGTSYEQYF.

In this sample, this clonotype turned up many times. In DNA form, the CDR3 reads TGTGCCAGCAACGCAGGGATAGGAGCTAATGAAAAACTGTTTTTT. This encodes CASNAGIGANEKLFF. This chain joins TRBV2 and TRBJ1-4; the D gene is possibly TRBD1 (5 bases). V was shortened by 7 bases and J by 3 bases, with 15 bases between the two germline ends. This CDR3 has 15 amino acids. Germline CDR1 and CDR2: SNHLY and FYNNEI.

A note on this clonotype: The junction does not match germline at one end; this may be a read error. The rearrangement links TRBV20-1 to TRBJ2-6; 8 bases map to TRBD1. Per the germline V gene, CDR1 is DFQATT and CDR2 is SNEGSKA (reference sequence). The CDR3 totals 15 residues. Here the CDR3 DNA reads TGCAGTGCTAGGGGAGACAGGGGTGGGGACAACGTCCTGACTTTC. Amino acids: CSARGDRGGDNVLTF.

There are a few counts of this clonotype. The V and J genes are TRBV14 and TRBJ2-2; 11 bases map to TRBD2. The CDR3 contains 16 residues. The V and J ends lost 4 bases and 3 bases, in that order; junction bases with no gene match: 4. The germline V gene encodes CDR1 SGHDN and CDR2 FVKESK. CDR3: CASSPQLAGDTGELFF. The CDR3 DNA follows: TGTGCCAGCAGCCCCCAACTAGCGGGAGACACCGGGGAGCTGTTTTTT.

The CDR3: CASSVGMDTYEQYF. CDR3 coding DNA: TGTGCCAGCAGCGTAGGGATGGACACCTACGAGCAGTACTTC. This chain uses TRBV9 with TRBJ2-7; D might be TRBD1 (5 bases). CDR3 length: 14 residues. Trimming shortened V by 0 bases and J by 2 bases, and 9 bases separated the two germline ends. CDR1 and CDR2 from the germline V gene are SGDLS and YYNGEE.